Described below is a single T cell receptor beta chain sequence and its context. Its target is not known. TCRdb reprocessed the 5' RACE reads via MiXCR and lists one record per CDR3 protein. Of hundreds of thousands of distinct CDR3 sequences listed, around 15% were seen once; the top ten hold approximately 20%. The record originates from a study of T-cell memory formation after mild COVID-19. The CDR3 totals 16 residues. Study observations and caveats: The second-wave clones peaking on day 37 were not confirmed as SARS-CoV-2-specific. Clones that contracted from day 15 to 85 had balanced CD4/CD8; later expanders were CD4+ biased. CD4+ contracting clones lay mainly in CM and EM, CD8+ ones in EMRA.

This sequence originates from a man between 18 and 29 years old who had mild COVID-19 (a few samples of this study predate the infection). Cell type and time point are not known. This chain links TRBV21-1 with TRBJ2-7; TRBD2, the D gene given by the table, was not confirmed from the DNA. TRBV21-1 is tagged as a pseudogene. The sample comprised PBMCs or a T cell subset sorted from them (not recorded which). CDR3 bases: TGTGCCAGCAGCCCCCCCCCGGGACTAGCGTCATACGAGCAGTACGTC. Translating gives CASSPPPGLASYEQYV.